The 12 T cell receptor beta chains listed next were all sequenced from one sample in a study of beta chain features in type 1 diabetes. Broader study findings: All four CD4+ subsets from Type 1 diabetes patients carried moderately but significantly shorter TCRB CDR3s.

What was sequenced were expressed TCRB transcripts, since all of the isolated RNA had been reverse transcribed. Some clones are missing from TCRdb's copy, which holds only in-frame ones; the method was immunoSEQ multiplex PCR. The sample holds roughly 220,000 clones, around 15% seen once. No antigen is known for these receptors. Sequences were obtained from naive CD4+ T cells from blood. The receptors derive from a man younger than 40 with type 1 diabetes.

This clone appeared a few times. V usage is TRBV6-1 and J usage is TRBJ2-3; 11 bases line up with TRBD2. The junction had 4 bases not matched to a gene; V was cut back by 4 bases and J by 1 base. This CDR3 contains 16 residues. Germline assignment: CDR1 MNHNS and CDR2 SASEGT. The CDR3 sequence: CASSAQLAGGTDTQYF. CDR3 in DNA: TGTGCCAGCAGTGCCCAACTAGCGGGAGGCACAGATACGCAGTATTTT.

The chain recombines TRBV15 with TRBJ1-2; D unresolved. The CDR3 is 13 amino acids. Trimming took off 0 bases at V and 8 bases at J, with 10 bases between the two ends. CDR1 is LNHNV and CDR2 is YYDKDF in the germline V gene (reference sequence). The chain's CDR3 is CATSRDVTWGYTF. CDR3 sequence (DNA): TGTGCCACCAGCAGAGATGTGACTTGGGGCTACACCTTC.

There are a few counts of this clone. The chain is built from TRBV7-2 and TRBJ2-1, with 11 bases lining up with TRBD2. The CDR3 is 16 residues long. V trimming: 5 bases; J trimming: 4 bases; junction bases outside the gene matches: 7. Germline V CDR1 and CDR2: SGHTA, FQGNSA. The CDR3 sequence: CASSISGLAAYNEQFF. Written as DNA, the CDR3 is TGTGCCAGCAGCATATCGGGACTAGCGGCTTACAATGAGCAGTTCTTC.

This clone was seen more than once but under ten times. The chain couples TRBV4-2 to TRBJ2-5, with TRBD1 as a possible D gene (5 bases). The CDR3 sequence is 14 residues long. Per the germline V gene, CDR1 is LGHNA and CDR2 is YNFKEQ. V was shortened by 0 bases and J by 7 bases, with 12 bases between the two germline ends. CDR3 region: CASSQDKGKGTQYF. CDR3 in DNA: TGTGCCAGCAGCCAAGATAAGGGGAAAGGGACCCAGTACTTC.

This chain connects TRBV29-1 to TRBJ2-4, with 9 bases that match TRBD1. Unmatched junction bases numbered 8, after V lost 7 bases and J lost 1 base. Germline V gene sequence: CDR1 SQVTM, CDR2 ANQGSEA. The CDR3 loop spans 15 amino acids. This chain's CDR3 is CSAITGGDAKNIQYF. DNA for the CDR3: TGCAGCGCCATTACAGGGGGCGACGCCAAAAACATTCAGTACTTC.

This chain joins TRBV7-2 and TRBJ2-7; a weak D match, TRBD1 (5 bases). V lost 5 bases to trimming and J lost 6 bases, with 11 bases between them. Germline V gene lookup returns CDR1 SGHTA and CDR2 FQGNSA. This CDR3 is 12 amino acids long. CDR3 residues: CASSIQGPEQYF. CDR3 DNA sequence: TGTGCCAGCAGCATCCAGGGCCCCGAGCAGTACTTC.

Comments on this clone: The junction departs from germline at one end; a sequencing error may be responsible. This sequence joins TRBV10-3 and TRBJ1-5, with 10 nucleotides matching TRBD1. Germline CDR1 is ENHRY and CDR2 is SYGVKD. The CDR3 spans 16 residues. This CDR3 is CAISAGSTGGNQPQHF. CDR3 DNA: TGTGCCATCAGTGCGGGGTCGACAGGGGGCAACCAGCCCCAGCATTTT.

The V call is TRBV10-1, the J call TRBJ2-3; 12 bases match TRBD2. The CDR3 runs 15 residues. Germline assignment: CDR1 WNHNN and CDR2 SYGVQD (reference sequence). With 6 bases clipped from V and 3 bases from J, the junction kept 4 bases outside the gene matches. Written as DNA, the CDR3 is TGCGCCAGCAGCCCTAGCGGGAGGGGGACAGATACGCAGTATTTT. This encodes CASSPSGRGTDTQYF.

This clone was observed a handful of times. The rearrangement uses TRBV5-1 and TRBJ2-5; 7 positions match TRBD1. This CDR3 spans 15 amino acids. The germline gives CDR1 SGHRS, CDR2 YFSETQ. Trimming took 4 bases from V and 0 from J; bases not matched to a gene: 6. The CDR3 DNA follows: TGCGCCAGCAGCAGAGAGACAGGGCACCAAGAGACCCAGTACTTC. Translating gives CASSRETGHQETQYF.

This clone has more than one count but fewer than ten. V usage is TRBV6-5 and J usage is TRBJ2-2; D is undetermined. CDR3 length: 15 amino acids. The V and J ends lost 6 bases and 1 base respectively, with 12 bases between them. Germline CDR1 and CDR2: MNHEY and SVGAGI. The CDR3 sequence is CASSPWKRNTGELFF. The CDR3 coding sequence is TGTGCCAGCAGCCCCTGGAAGCGGAACACCGGGGAGCTGTTTTTT.

This chain links TRBV6-5 with TRBJ2-7; perhaps TRBD1 as D (5 bases). Looked up from germline, CDR1 is MNHEY and CDR2 is SVGAGI. The V and J ends lost 4 bases and 6 bases respectively, with 10 bases between them. The CDR3 runs to 12 residues. CDR3 in amino acids: CASSSDIREQYF. The CDR3 bases are TGTGCCAGCAGTTCGGACATTCGCGAGCAGTACTTC.

The chain employs TRBV7-9 and TRBJ1-1; D is unclear. The V and J ends lost 2 bases and 11 bases respectively, with 12 bases between them. CDR3 size: 12 residues. CDR1 and CDR2 (germline): SEHNR, FQNEAQ (reference sequence). This CDR3 reads CASSLYGQEAFF. CDR3 DNA: TGTGCCAGCAGCTTATACGGCCAGGAGGCTTTCTTT.